The next 18 T cell receptor beta chains were all read from a single sample in a study of Ad26.COV2.S vaccination and SARS-CoV-2 variants. Produced via immunoSEQ multiplex PCR; TCRdb's table is partial and in-frame only. The data contain approximately 340,000 clones, 70% to 90% of them singletons. Treatment specified: around 19 received Ad26.COV2.S at low or high dose, single or two shots; about 5 received placebo; per-sample allocation not given. It was on day 63 after the first vaccine or placebo injection that samples were taken. The specimen was peripheral blood, collected in a trial of Ad26.COV2.S vaccine versus placebo. These TCRs come from a person between 18 and 65 years old who received the Ad26.COV2.S COVID-19 vaccine or a placebo.

The chain joins TRBV19 to TRBJ2-7; 11 bases fit TRBD2. CDR1 and CDR2 (germline): LNHDA, SQIVND (reference sequence). After removal of 3 bases from V and 4 bases from J, the junction contained 8 bases not matched to a gene. This CDR3 is 16 amino acids long. The CDR3, as DNA: TGTGCCAGTAGTATCGCGACCGGGACTAGCGGTTACGAGCAGTACTTC. Amino acid sequence: CASSIATGTSGYEQYF.

On this clone: Different DNA sequences within this sample yield the same CDR3. The CDR3 region is CATSETGFGYTF. The CDR3 nucleotides are TGTGCCACCAGCGAAACAGGGTTCGGCTACACCTTC. The V call is TRBV24-1, the J call TRBJ1-2; TRBD1 might be the D (6 bases). The V gene lost 7 bases and the J gene lost 8 bases, with 13 bases spanning the gap. The germline V gene has CDR1 KGHDR and CDR2 SFDVKD. This CDR3 is 12 amino acids long.

The chain couples TRBV10-3 to TRBJ2-5; no definite D call. Germline V gene sequence: CDR1 ENHRY, CDR2 SYGVKD. The CDR3 totals 12 residues. Trimming shortened V by 1 base and J by 2 bases, and 2 bases separated the two germline ends. The CDR3 region is CAISEFQETQYF. CDR3 nucleotides: TGTGCCATCAGTGAGTTTCAAGAGACCCAGTACTTC.

CDR3 DNA sequence: TGTGCCAGCAGCCGGCTACAGGGCGACGAGCAGTACTTC. Translated: CASSRLQGDEQYF. V and J are TRBV7-2 and TRBJ2-7; a weak D match, TRBD1 (6 bases). V lost 5 bases, J lost 5 bases, and 13 bases lay in between. This CDR3 contains 13 residues. Germline V gives CDR1 SGHTA, CDR2 FQGNSA.

V is TRBV20-1 and J is TRBJ1-1; D perhaps matches TRBD1 (5 bases). Trimming removed 3 bases at V and 5 bases at J, with 13 bases between. The CDR3 is made up of 13 amino acids. Germline CDR1 is DFQATT and CDR2 is SNEGSKA (reference sequence). The chain's CDR3 is CSASAQGGTEAFF. The CDR3 bases are TGCAGTGCTAGTGCCCAGGGTGGTACTGAAGCTTTCTTT.

This clone was detected only once. V is TRBV4-3 and J is TRBJ2-5; D assignment may be TRBD1 or TRBD2 (5 bases each). V shed 0 bases and J shed 4 bases, with 21 bases lying between them. The CDR3 extends over 18 amino acids. Germline V lookup: CDR1 LGHNA, CDR2 YSLEER. CDR3: CASSQERHPVTRGETQYF. The CDR3 DNA is TGCGCCAGCAGCCAAGAACGTCATCCGGTCACGAGGGGAGAGACCCAGTACTTC.

The rearrangement joins TRBV19 to TRBJ1-5, with D unresolved. The CDR3 extends over 14 amino acids. Trimming pared 3 bases from V and 6 bases from J, leaving 12 bases between. Germline V gene lookup returns CDR1 LNHDA and CDR2 SQIVND (reference sequence). The CDR3 DNA sequence: TGTGCCAGTAGTATTAGGGCACTCTTTCAGCCCCAGCATTTT. Amino acid sequence: CASSIRALFQPQHF. Based on the CDR3 plus reference TRBV19 and TRBJ1-5, the full variable domain is DGGITQSPKYLFRKEGQNVTLSCEQNLNHDAMYWYRQDPGQGLRLIYYSQIVNDFQKGDIAEGYSVSREKKESFPLTVTSAQKNPTAFYLCASSIRALFQPQHFGDGTRLSIL.

The chain employs TRBV28 and TRBJ2-2, with TRBD2 identical over 7 bases. V shed 10 bases, J shed 4 bases, and the junction held 12 bases outside the gene matches. This CDR3 comprises 15 residues. Germline V gene data show CDR1 as MDHEN and CDR2 as SYDVKM. As DNA, the CDR3 is TGTGCCACCCTACCAGCTGGGGAGGGCACCGGGGAGCTGTTTTTT. It translates to CATLPAGEGTGELFF.

In this sample, this clone turned up once. The chain links TRBV7-2 to TRBJ2-7, with 14 bases matching TRBD2. The CDR3 has 16 residues. The junction had 5 bases not matched to a gene; V was cut back by 5 bases and J by 2 bases. Germline loops: CDR1 SGHTA, CDR2 FQGNSA. CDR3 protein: CASSPRTSGGTYEQYF. As DNA, the CDR3 is TGTGCCAGCAGCCCGAGGACTAGCGGGGGGACCTACGAGCAGTACTTC.

Concerning this clone itself: Mismatch with germline at one junction end may stem from a read error. The rearrangement links TRBV5-1 to TRBJ2-7; TRBD1 agrees at 7 bases. Germline CDR1 is SGHRS and CDR2 is YFSETQ. CDR3 length equals 11 residues. The CDR3 DNA reads as TGCGCCAGCAGAGATCGGACAGGCCTTGACTTC. Its protein is CASRDRTGLDF.

The CDR3 sequence: CASSESTGGLPTGELFF. The CDR3 nucleotides read TGCGCCAGCAGTGAGTCGACAGGGGGCTTACCCACCGGGGAGCTGTTTTTT. The J gene is TRBJ2-2, the V gene TRBV10-2, with 10 bases fitting TRBD1. Germline V gives CDR1 WSHSY, CDR2 SAAADI. This CDR3 is built from 17 residues. V shed 0 bases and J 4 bases; nucleotides not matched to a gene: 5.

The genes are TRBV5-8 and TRBJ2-2; D remains ambiguous. Looked up from germline, CDR1 is SGHTS and CDR2 is YDEGEE. The CDR3 is made up of 15 amino acids. Trimming left V 4 bases short and J 1 base short, with 11 bases between. CDR3 sequence reads: CASSQRPGNTGELFF. The CDR3 region has the DNA TGTGCCAGCAGCCAGAGGCCTGGGAACACCGGGGAGCTGTTTTTT.

The J gene is TRBJ2-3, the V gene TRBV19, with unresolved D. Germline loops: CDR1 LNHDA, CDR2 SQIVND (reference sequence). The CDR3 is 13 residues long. The germline V and J ends were trimmed by 5 bases and 9 bases, with 15 bases remaining between them. The CDR3 coding sequence is TGTGCCAGTAGTTCGTATTTGCGATCGACGCAGTATTTT. The encoded protein is CASSSYLRSTQYF.

V usage is TRBV6-6 and J usage is TRBJ1-4; possibly TRBD1 for D (5 bases). The CDR3 sequence is 13 residues long. V dropped 6 bases and J dropped 7 bases, with 12 bases sitting between them. Germline-derived CDR1 and CDR2 are MNHNY and SVGAGI (reference sequence). The CDR3 sequence: CASRLGAGEKLFF. DNA of the CDR3: TGTGCCAGCAGACTTGGGGCTGGTGAAAAACTGTTTTTT.

This chain links TRBV19 with TRBJ1-1, with D unresolved. The germline V and J ends were trimmed by 1 base and 7 bases, with 10 bases remaining between them. The V gene's germline CDR1 is LNHDA and CDR2 SQIVND (reference sequence). The CDR3 loop spans 13 amino acids. The CDR3 spells CASSIGGRSEAFF. In DNA, the CDR3 is TGTGCCAGTAGTATAGGCGGGCGGAGTGAAGCTTTCTTT.

This clone was detected only once. V gene TRBV9 combines with J gene TRBJ2-5, with TRBD2 matching over 8 bases. CDR1 and CDR2 from the germline V gene are SGDLS and YYNGEE. This CDR3 has 13 residues. Germline trimming cut 5 bases from V and 5 bases from J; bases unmatched to any gene: 5. CDR3 loop: CASRLAGLETQYF. Written as DNA, the CDR3 is TGTGCCAGCAGGCTAGCGGGTCTGGAGACCCAGTACTTC.

The chain employs TRBV28 and TRBJ2-2, with 9 nucleotides matching TRBD1. CDR3 length equals 14 residues. Trimming removed 6 bases from V and 5 bases from J; junction bases left unmatched: 4. CDR1 is MDHEN and CDR2 is SYDVKM in the germline V gene. The CDR3 DNA sequence: TGTGCCAGCAGGATACAGGGGGCGACCGGGGAGCTGTTTTTT. Encoded protein: CASRIQGATGELFF.

The gene calls are TRBV15 and TRBJ2-1, with 8 nucleotides matching TRBD1. The CDR3 sequence is 20 residues long. J gave up 5 bases and V 0 bases, and 18 bases lay outside the gene matches. The germline gives CDR1 LNHNV, CDR2 YYDKDF (reference sequence). CDR3 residues: CATSRDFISDREKTDNEQFF. DNA for the CDR3: TGTGCCACCAGCAGAGATTTTATTTCGGACAGGGAGAAAACGGACAATGAGCAGTTCTTC.